These 11 T cell receptor beta chains originate from one sample sequenced in a study of cytomegalovirus exposure and HLA in healthy donors. PCR amplification relied on 60 Vbeta primers (plus 13 Jbeta primers). Libraries were prepared by immunoSEQ multiplex PCR; TCRdb keeps only in-frame clonotypes and omits some of them. The table records around 120,000 clones, about two thirds of them present only once. Sequenced material: PBMCs. The receptor set was obtained from a woman aged 40 to 50 in good health and CMV-seropositive.

The chain combines TRBV5-4 with TRBJ1-2; D possibly corresponds to TRBD1 (6 bases). CDR3 size: 14 residues. Germline V gene data show CDR1 as SGHNT and CDR2 as YYREEE (reference sequence). Trimming shortened V by 6 bases and J by 4 bases, and 16 bases separated the two germline ends. DNA of the CDR3: TGTGCCAGCAACCTGGGGGGGGGCCCCTATGGCTACACCTTC. It is translated as CASNLGGGPYGYTF.

The chain recombines TRBV11-1 with TRBJ2-7; no definite D call. CDR1 and CDR2 from the germline V gene are SGHAT and FQDESV (reference sequence). The CDR3 runs to 13 residues. Trimming took off 1 base at V and 3 bases at J, with 7 bases between the two ends. The CDR3 nucleotides are TGTGCCAGCAGCTTAGATCCCGGCTACGAGCAGTACTTC. Translated: CASSLDPGYEQYF.

V usage is TRBV28 and J usage is TRBJ2-3; TRBD1 is a possible D gene (5 bases). Germline V lookup: CDR1 MDHEN, CDR2 SYDVKM. V lost 6 bases and J 3 bases, leaving 10 bases between the germline ends. This CDR3 contains 13 residues. CDR3 sequence reads: CASSRDSTDTQYF. The DNA of the CDR3 is TGTGCCAGCAGCCGAGACAGTACAGATACGCAGTATTTT.

This chain joins TRBV5-1 and TRBJ2-1, with 7 bases fitting TRBD1. Trimming at V came to 5 bases and at J to 6 bases, leaving 8 bases not matched to a gene. Germline values: CDR1 SGHRS, CDR2 YFSETQ. The CDR3 sequence is 14 residues long. The CDR3: CASRLISGGNEQFF. The DNA for the CDR3 is TGCGCCAGCAGACTAATCTCAGGGGGCAATGAGCAGTTCTTC. Full variable domain (missing parts from reference TRBV5-1 and TRBJ2-1): KAGVTQTPRYLIKTRGQQVTLSCSPISGHRSVSWYQQTPGQGLQFLFEYFSETQRNKGNFPGRFSGRQFSNSRSEMNVSTLELGDSALYLCASRLISGGNEQFFGPGTRLTVL.

CDR3 amino acids: CASSYSPDTEAFF. As DNA, the CDR3 is TGTGCCAGCAGTTACTCGCCGGACACTGAAGCTTTCTTT. V usage is TRBV6-5 and J usage is TRBJ1-1; D is uncertain. Germline loops: CDR1 MNHEY, CDR2 SVGAGI. The ends were cut back, 0 bases at V and 3 bases at J, with 5 bases in the middle. This CDR3 contains 13 residues.

The chain uses TRBV27 and TRBJ1-2; D possibly corresponds to TRBD1 (5 bases). The CDR3 contains 13 residues. V lost 6 bases and J lost 5, with 13 bases in between. Germline V gives CDR1 MNHEY, CDR2 SMNVEV (reference sequence). As DNA, the CDR3 is TGTGCCAGCAGGGGGCAGCCGACTTATGGCTACACCTTC. Its translation: CASRGQPTYGYTF.

Notes on this clone: The junction and the germline gene differ at one end; a read error may be behind it. Within the sample, other DNA sequences also encode this same CDR3. The chain combines TRBV28 with TRBJ1-5; perhaps TRBD1 as D (5 bases). Germline values: CDR1 MDHEN, CDR2 SYDVKM. This CDR3 is 14 amino acids long. CDR3 region: CASSSYRQAQPQHF. The DNA of the CDR3 is TGTGCCAGCAGTTCTTACAGGCAGGCTCAGCCTCAGCATTTT.

The V gene is TRBV11-3, the J gene TRBJ2-7, with 9 bases matching TRBD1. CDR1 is SGHNT, CDR2 YENEEA, per germline. There are 15 residues in the CDR3. The V segment lost 4 bases and the J segment 0 bases; nucleotides outside the gene matches: 4. This CDR3 is CASSYRQGDSYEQYF. The CDR3 nucleotides read TGTGCCAGCAGCTACCGACAGGGGGACTCCTACGAGCAGTACTTC.

This rearrangement joins TRBV19 to TRBJ2-2; D is unresolved. The CDR3 covers 12 residues. Germline V gives CDR1 LNHDA, CDR2 SQIVND (reference sequence). V lost 5 bases to trimming and J lost 7 bases, with 8 bases between them. CDR3 amino acids: CASSPEVGELFF. In DNA, the CDR3 is TGTGCCAGTAGTCCCGAGGTCGGGGAGCTGTTTTTT.

The V and J genes are TRBV29-1 and TRBJ2-3; 10 positions agree with TRBD1. The V and J ends lost 6 bases and 0 bases, in that order; junction bases with no gene match: 6. CDR1 is SQVTM and CDR2 is ANQGSEA in the germline V gene. The CDR3 contains 15 residues. The CDR3: CSVGGGQGSTDTQYF. CDR3 DNA: TGCAGCGTCGGGGGGGGACAGGGGAGCACAGATACGCAGTATTTT.

The chain combines TRBV5-6 with TRBJ2-1; maybe TRBD1 (6 bases). CDR1 and CDR2 (germline): SGHDT, YYEEEE. V dropped 0 bases and J dropped 4 bases, with 23 bases sitting between them. CDR3 length equals 19 residues. The CDR3 loop reads CASSLASSNREIHYNEQFF. The CDR3 DNA is TGTGCCAGCAGCTTGGCCAGCTCGAACAGGGAAATCCATTACAATGAGCAGTTCTTC.